A single sample is the source of the 32 T cell receptor beta chains below, sequenced in a study of Graves' ophthalmopathy and Graves' hyperthyroidism (dated by TCRdb to the late 2010s). The data were produced on an Illumina HiSeq 2000. For repertoire sequencing, TCR beta CDR3 regions were amplified from RNA transcripts. A first-round RT-PCR used HTBI primers with the Qiagen OneStep RT-PCR kit, followed by a second-round multiplex PCR, size selection and purification. TCRdb cleaned the public reads at Q25 with fastp, built clones with MiXCR and kept in-frame beta chains. Rows with a matching CDR3 protein are joined into one entry that keeps the most common DNA and genes. The sample yields 500,000 to 800,000 distinct CDR3 sequences; roughly two fifths were counted once. More than 2.5% of the sample is taken by the ten largest. Sequencing was carried out using peripheral blood. These receptors were obtained from an adult man with Graves' ophthalmopathy.

The J gene is TRBJ2-5, the V gene TRBV7-2; 12 bases map to TRBD2. The CDR3 loop spans 18 amino acids. After removal of 5 bases from V and 5 bases from J, the junction contained 15 bases not matched to a gene. Per the germline V gene, CDR1 is SGHTA and CDR2 is FQGNSA. CDR3 sequence: CASSPTSQTSGRLETQYF. The CDR3 region has the DNA TGTGCCAGCAGCCCTACCTCACAGACTAGCGGGAGACTGGAGACCCAGTACTTC. The full variable domain, rest sourced from reference TRBV7-2 and TRBJ2-5, is GAGVSQSPSNKVTEKGKDVELRCDPISGHTALYWYRQSLGQGLEFLIYFQGNSAPDKSGLPSDRFSAERTGGSVSTLTIQRTQQEDSAVYLCASSPTSQTSGRLETQYFGPGTRLLVL.

This chain uses TRBV29-1 with TRBJ2-1; 10 bases are a match to TRBD2. Germline loops: CDR1 SQVTM, CDR2 ANQGSEA. V gave up 4 bases and J gave up 7 bases; unmatched junction bases: 13. CDR3 length equals 16 residues. CDR3 region: CSVVGASGSPWNEQFF. CDR3 nucleotides: TGCAGCGTTGTGGGGGCTAGCGGGAGCCCCTGGAATGAGCAGTTCTTC.

This clonotype occurred many times. The chain uses TRBV12-3 or TRBV12-4 and TRBJ1-2; 8 positions match TRBD1. V was pared by 6 bases and J by 3 bases, with 6 bases of the junction left unmatched. The CDR3 has 14 amino acids. CDR3 in amino acids: CASRTTGAHYGYTF. The CDR3 nucleotides read TGTGCCAGCAGGACGACAGGGGCGCACTATGGCTACACCTTC.

Notes on this clonotype: Possible read error: a much larger clone is one base away. This sequence joins TRBV5-1 and TRBJ1-1; 8 bases match TRBD1. The germline CDR1 and CDR2 sequences are SGHRS and YFSETQ. The CDR3 contains 15 residues. The CDR3, as DNA: TGCGTCAGCAGCTTCCGGACAGGGATGAACACTGAAGCTTTCTTT. Its translation: CVSSFRTGMNTEAFF.

This clonotype was seen more than once but under ten times. V gene TRBV15 combines with J gene TRBJ2-7; D possibly corresponds to TRBD1 (5 bases). The germline V and J ends were trimmed by 5 bases and 3 bases, with 17 bases remaining between them. CDR3 length equals 15 residues. CDR1 is LNHNV and CDR2 is YYDKDF in the germline V gene (reference sequence). CDR3 DNA sequence: TGTGCCACCAGCCCTACTGTCAGGGCCCTCTACGAGCAGTACTTC. It codes for CATSPTVRALYEQYF.

This clonotype was seen once. A much larger clone differs from this one at a single base, so this may be a read error. V and J are TRBV12-3 or TRBV12-4 and TRBJ1-1; no reliable D call. The CDR3 is 13 amino acids. The DNA for the CDR3 is TGTGCCGGCAGAGGGTTATTGAACACTGAAGCTTTCTTT. Translating it yields CAGRGLLNTEAFF.

Here the CDR3 reads CAISESINEGGADTQYF. Written as DNA, the CDR3 is TGTGCCATCAGTGAATCCATAAATGAAGGGGGGGCAGATACGCAGTATTTT. The gene calls are TRBV10-3 and TRBJ2-3; D is possibly TRBD2 (7 bases). The ends were cut back, 3 bases at V and 4 bases at J, with 20 bases in the middle. The CDR3 has 17 residues. CDR1 and CDR2 from the germline V gene are ENHRY and SYGVKD.

The rearrangement uses TRBV7-2 and TRBJ2-3; D is uncertain. This CDR3 spans 15 amino acids. V gave up 1 base and J gave up 3 bases, with 11 bases separating them. Germline V gives CDR1 SGHTA, CDR2 FQGNSA. Here the CDR3 DNA reads TGTGCCAGCAGCTTAGTTGGTAGTAGTACAGATACGCAGTATTTT. Translating gives CASSLVGSSTDTQYF.

This clonotype was seen repeatedly, ten times or more. The chain combines TRBV12-3 or TRBV12-4 with TRBJ2-2, with 12 nucleotides matching TRBD2. Losses at the gene ends were 6 bases for V and 4 bases for J; bases not matched to a gene: 15. The CDR3 has 19 residues. CDR3: CASRGTASSGRVGTGELFF. The CDR3 DNA is TGTGCCAGCAGGGGGACAGCTTCTAGCGGGAGGGTTGGCACCGGGGAGCTGTTTTTT.

J is TRBJ2-5 and V is TRBV29-1; 10 positions agree with TRBD2. CDR3 length equals 16 residues. The V gene's germline CDR1 is SQVTM and CDR2 ANQGSEA. This CDR3 reads CSAHRGVAGGLETQYF. The CDR3 bases are TGCAGTGCTCACAGGGGGGTAGCGGGAGGTTTAGAGACCCAGTACTTC.

Points on this clonotype: With a much larger clone just one base away, this may be a read error. V and J are TRBV7-6 and TRBJ1-2; 10 bases map to TRBD1. The CDR3 runs 15 residues. In germline, CDR1 is SGHVS, CDR2 FNYEAQ. CDR3 in amino acids: CATSLGTGVSYGYTF. The CDR3, as DNA: TGTGCCACCAGCCTCGGGACAGGGGTTTCCTATGGCTACACCTTC.

The chain is built from TRBV7-6 and TRBJ2-7; 8 nucleotides align to TRBD2. Losses at the gene ends were 6 bases for V and 6 bases for J; bases not matched to a gene: 19. Germline V lookup: CDR1 SGHVS, CDR2 FNYEAQ. The CDR3 runs 17 residues. The CDR3 here is CASSYSKRLARGTEQYF. The CDR3, as DNA: TGTGCCAGCAGTTACTCGAAGCGACTAGCGAGAGGAACCGAGCAGTACTTC.

This chain links TRBV25-1 with TRBJ2-7; D might be TRBD1 (7 bases). Germline CDR1 is MGHDK and CDR2 is SYGVNS. The CDR3 extends over 15 amino acids. V shed 7 bases and J shed 4 bases, with 20 bases lying between them. The CDR3 loop reads CASKRTGGGWYEQYF. Here the CDR3 DNA reads TGTGCCAGCAAAAGGACAGGAGGGGGGTGGTACGAGCAGTACTTC.

The rearrangement links TRBV5-1 to TRBJ2-5, with TRBD2 matching over 8 bases. This CDR3 spans 16 amino acids. The germline V gene has CDR1 SGHRS and CDR2 YFSETQ. V lost 0 bases to trimming and J lost 1 base; unmatched junction nucleotides: 5. This CDR3 reads CASSLVVAGFQETQYF. CDR3 bases: TGCGCCAGCAGCTTGGTAGTAGCGGGGTTCCAAGAGACCCAGTACTTC.

This clonotype was observed at least ten times. The genes are TRBV7-8 and TRBJ2-7; weak D call: TRBD1 (5 bases). The V gene lost 4 bases and the J gene lost 2 bases, with 18 bases spanning the gap. This CDR3 contains 16 residues. Germline V lookup: CDR1 SGHVS, CDR2 FQNEAQ. The CDR3 here is CASSSRTNQNPYEQYF. CDR3 in DNA: TGTGCCAGCAGCTCGCGGACAAATCAAAACCCCTACGAGCAGTACTTC.

This clonotype was observed at least ten times. DNA for the CDR3: TGTGCCAGCAGCCTTGGGACAGGGCCCCAAGAGACCCAGTACTTC. It specifies CASSLGTGPQETQYF. V is TRBV9 and J is TRBJ2-5; 9 positions match TRBD1. The J segment lost 1 base and the V segment lost 4 bases, leaving 5 bases of the junction unmatched. The CDR3 is 15 residues long. Germline loops: CDR1 SGDLS, CDR2 YYNGEE.

This rearrangement joins TRBV30 to TRBJ2-7; the D gene is possibly TRBD2 (6 bases). The CDR3 has 13 amino acids. CDR1 is GTSNPN and CDR2 is SVGIG in the germline V gene (reference sequence). The V gene lost 1 base and the J gene lost 5 bases, with 12 bases spanning the gap. The CDR3 region is CAWSGRGTDEQYF. In DNA, the CDR3 is TGTGCCTGGAGTGGACGGGGGACTGACGAGCAGTACTTC.

This clonotype was counted ten times or more. J is TRBJ1-1 and V is TRBV20-1, with TRBD1 identical over 7 bases. V lost 6 bases, J lost 5 bases, and 9 bases stayed unmatched. Germline V gene data show CDR1 as DFQATT and CDR2 as SNEGSKA (reference sequence). The CDR3 runs 13 residues. The DNA of the CDR3 is TGCAGTGCCTTTCCGACAGGGTGGACTGAAGCTTTCTTT. Translating gives CSAFPTGWTEAFF.

In this sample, this clonotype turned up a few times. The chain couples TRBV3-1 to TRBJ1-1; D gene uncertain. The CDR3 contains 13 residues. V shed 3 bases and J shed 4 bases, with 9 bases lying between them. The V gene's germline CDR1 is LGHDT and CDR2 YNNKEL (reference sequence). The CDR3, as DNA: TGTGCCAGCAGCCACTACCCCCGCACTGAAGCTTTCTTT. This sequence encodes CASSHYPRTEAFF. Full variable domain (outside the CDR3, taken from reference TRBV3-1 and TRBJ1-1): DTAVSQTPKYLVTQMGNDKSIKCEQNLGHDTMYWYKQDSKKFLKIMFSYNNKELIINETVPNRFSPKSPDKAHLNLHINSLELGDSAVYFCASSHYPRTEAFFGQGTRLTVV.

This clonotype was seen a few times. The gene calls are TRBV7-2 and TRBJ1-1; the D gene is possibly TRBD1 (5 bases). Germline-derived CDR1 and CDR2 are SGHTA and FQGNSA. The CDR3 runs to 15 residues. Trimming left V 1 base short and J 4 bases short, with 13 bases between. The CDR3 sequence is CASSLGRSGATEAFF. The DNA for the CDR3 is TGTGCCAGCAGCTTAGGGCGGTCCGGGGCCACTGAAGCTTTCTTT.

The rearrangement links TRBV19 to TRBJ1-3, with 8 bases that match TRBD1. CDR3 length: 17 residues. CDR1 and CDR2 (germline): LNHDA, SQIVND (reference sequence). J was trimmed by 7 bases and V by 4 bases; bases with no gene match: 15. CDR3 DNA sequence: TGTGCCAGTAGTAATACCAGGACAGGGAGAGGGTGGAACACCATATATTTT. Amino acid sequence: CASSNTRTGRGWNTIYF.

This clonotype was detected many times. The chain combines TRBV19 with TRBJ2-6; D tentatively reads TRBD1 or TRBD2 (5 bases each). This CDR3 is 16 amino acids long. V gave up 2 bases and J gave up 4 bases, with 12 bases separating them. From germline, CDR1 is LNHDA and CDR2 SQIVND (reference sequence). This chain's CDR3 is CASSIYEGSGANVLTF. CDR3 coding DNA: TGTGCCAGTAGTATATATGAGGGGTCAGGGGCCAACGTCCTGACTTTC.

The V gene is TRBV15, the J gene TRBJ1-6; D gene unclear. Germline V gene data show CDR1 as LNHNV and CDR2 as YYDKDF (reference sequence). Trimming took 0 bases from V and 7 from J, leaving 10 bases between them. The CDR3 covers 15 residues. The CDR3 sequence: CATSRDRGPNSPLHF. In DNA, the CDR3 is TGTGCCACCAGCAGAGATCGAGGGCCAAATTCACCCCTCCACTTT.

This clonotype was detected ten times or more. The chain combines TRBV10-3 with TRBJ2-2; 8 nucleotides align to TRBD1. This CDR3 is 16 amino acids long. Germline CDR1 is ENHRY and CDR2 is SYGVKD. The junction had 6 bases not matched to a gene; V was cut back by 6 bases and J by 0 bases. The CDR3 DNA follows: TGTGCCATCAGGGACCCGACAGGGGCGAACACCGGGGAGCTGTTTTTT. As protein: CAIRDPTGANTGELFF.

With respect to this clonotype: This is likely a read error, given that the CDR3 carries no conserved phenylalanine or tryptophan at its end. Because the CDR3's place on the DNA is in doubt, the DNA is left out and the CDR3 is given as listed by TCRdb. The chain combines TRBV7-2 with TRBJ2-6; TRBD2, the D gene given by the table, was not confirmed from the DNA. Per germline, CDR1 SGHTA and CDR2 FQGNSA. The CDR3 adds up to 9 amino acids, both ends counted. CDR3 loop: CASSFKDWI.

Details on this clonotype: This clone may be a read error of a much larger clone one base away. This chain uses TRBV5-1 with TRBJ1-1, with D possibly being TRBD1 (6 bases). The V end was cut by 4 bases, the J end by 3 bases, with 13 bases between. Germline CDR1 is SGHRS and CDR2 is YFSETQ. The CDR3 consists of 14 residues. The CDR3 here is CASSITGMDTEAFF. CDR3 DNA: TGCGCCAGCAGCATCACAGGGATGGACACTGAAGCTTTCTTT.

The chain is built from TRBV19 and TRBJ1-1, with TRBD1 matching 10 bases. Germline CDR1 is LNHDA and CDR2 is SQIVND (reference sequence). This CDR3 is 16 amino acids long. V lost 3 bases to trimming and J lost 5 bases; unmatched junction nucleotides: 9. CDR3 amino acids: CASSMSGTGVLTEAFF. As DNA, the CDR3 is TGTGCCAGTAGTATGTCCGGGACAGGGGTCTTAACTGAAGCTTTCTTT. The variable domain in full, with the rest retrieved from reference TRBV19 and TRBJ1-1, is DGGITQSPKYLFRKEGQNVTLSCEQNLNHDAMYWYRQDPGQGLRLIYYSQIVNDFQKGDIAEGYSVSREKKESFPLTVTSAQKNPTAFYLCASSMSGTGVLTEAFFGQGTRLTVV.

The chain combines TRBV7-9 with TRBJ1-3; D possibly corresponds to TRBD1 (6 bases). The CDR3 sequence is 11 residues long. Germline CDR1 and CDR2: SEHNR and FQNEAQ (reference sequence). Trimming took off 7 bases at V and 7 bases at J, with 8 bases between the two ends. CDR3 in DNA: TGTGCCAGCACCCAGGGGAACACCATATATTTT. Amino acid sequence: CASTQGNTIYF.

V gene TRBV15 combines with J gene TRBJ1-1, with D tentatively TRBD1 (6 bases). Trimming pared 5 bases from V and 3 bases from J, leaving 10 bases between. The germline CDR1 and CDR2 sequences are LNHNV and YYDKDF (reference sequence). This CDR3 region has 13 residues. The CDR3 DNA reads TGTGCCACCAGCCCGCGGACAGACACTGAAGCTTTCTTT. Its protein is CATSPRTDTEAFF.

This clonotype was seen a handful of times. The genes are TRBV6-5 and TRBJ1-5, with D perhaps TRBD1 (5 bases). The CDR3 has 14 amino acids. Germline V gene lookup returns CDR1 MNHEY and CDR2 SVGAGI. The ends were cut back, 0 bases at V and 6 bases at J, with 9 bases in the middle. CDR3 amino acids: CASSYSGGVQPQHF. CDR3 nucleotide sequence: TGTGCCAGCAGTTACTCAGGAGGGGTTCAGCCCCAGCATTTT.

This rearrangement joins TRBV11-2 to TRBJ2-5; 8 positions match TRBD2. CDR1 SGHAT and CDR2 FQNNGV come from the germline V gene. V was pared by 7 bases and J by 9 bases, with 16 bases of the junction left unmatched. The CDR3 consists of 15 residues. In DNA, the CDR3 is TGTGCCAGCACTCAACCGGGACTAGGCCATGAGGCCCAGTACTTC. Amino acid sequence: CASTQPGLGHEAQYF. The variable domain in full, completed from reference TRBV11-2 and TRBJ2-5, reads EAGVAQSPRYKIIEKRQSVAFWCNPISGHATLYWYQQILGQGPKLLIQFQNNGVVDDSQLPKDRFSAERLKGVDSTLKIQPAKLEDSAVYLCASTQPGLGHEAQYFGPGTRLLVL.

This chain uses TRBV19 with TRBJ1-4, with 9 positions matching TRBD1. The V gene's germline CDR1 is LNHDA and CDR2 SQIVND (reference sequence). The CDR3 loop spans 13 amino acids. V gave up 4 bases and J gave up 13 bases; unmatched junction bases: 7. The CDR3 is CASSNTGGQGLFF. Written as DNA, the CDR3 is TGTGCCAGTAGTAACACAGGGGGACAGGGACTGTTTTTT.